The following is a TCR beta chain sequence with its context. The antigen remains undetermined. This specimen comes from a study of human CD8 memory T cell subsets. TCR beta was sequenced from UMI-tagged 5' RACE libraries. Reprocessing the 5' RACE reads, TCRdb reports a single entry for every CDR3 protein and omits DNA. Recorded for this sample: roughly 6,800 distinct CDR3 sequences. Findings and caveats of the study: This study determined the sequences of T cell receptor beta chains and of no other chains.

This CDR3 contains 13 residues. Germline V CDR1 and CDR2: MNHEY, SMNVEV (reference sequence). The TCR originated in a human donor in good health. This chain uses TRBV27 with TRBJ1-2. Sequencing was done on a sample of CD8+ T cells from PBMCs. CDR3: CASSLGNNYGYTF.